The clone carrying this T cell receptor (beta chain) was picked up a small number of times. What it binds is not known. This sample is part of a study of beta chain features in type 1 diabetes. Points from the study as a whole: Insertions were fewer and deletions more numerous at VDJ junctions in type 1 diabetes patients. Moderately but significantly shorter TCRB CDR3s were found in Type 1 diabetes patients in all four CD4+ subsets.

V lost 7 bases and J 8 bases, leaving 17 bases between the germline ends. This CDR3 has 13 residues. In germline, CDR1 is MDHEN, CDR2 SYDVKM. Expressed TCRB transcripts were sequenced after all isolated RNA was converted to cDNA. Naive, central memory and regulatory T cell samples produced a mean of approximately 3.6 million reads. Using immunoSEQ multiplex PCR, the repertoire was profiled, and TCRdb retains in-frame clones only, with some absent. This sample yields 310,000 or so clones, of which less than 10% are seen a single time; around 0.44% belongs to the top ten. Every donor had blood drawn once into heparin, around 120 mL on average.

V usage is TRBV28 and J usage is TRBJ1-2; D perhaps matches TRBD1 (6 bases). Sequenced: central memory CD4+ T cells from blood. This TCR came from a woman between 18 and 29 years old in good health. CDR3 nucleotides: TGTGCCAGCAATTTTGGGGGGCGTCTAGGCTACACCTTC. Protein sequence: CASNFGGRLGYTF.